This TCR beta chain was sequenced in a study of shared clonotypes between healthy human individuals. Note on this clone: Its cognate antigen is unknown.

Study outcomes and limitations: Generation probability values for non-shared clonotypes were lower than those for clonotypes shared by all four donors.

TCRdb's copy holds only in-frame clones and misses some; the assay was immunoSEQ multiplex PCR. Of about 1 million clones listed, roughly 80% are singletons. The length of the CDR3 is 12 residues. Trimming left V 3 bases short and J 2 bases short, with 2 bases between. CDR1 is LNHDA and CDR2 is SQIVND in the germline V gene (reference sequence). This sequence joins TRBV19 and TRBJ1-5; D is undetermined. The sequence was obtained from a man aged 18 to 29 in good health. The sequenced sample was memory CD4+ T cells sorted from blood. As for subset: CD45RA-negative fraction. The CDR3 DNA reads TGTGCCAGTAGTATGGGCAATCAGCCCCAGCATTTT. Its protein product is CASSMGNQPQHF.